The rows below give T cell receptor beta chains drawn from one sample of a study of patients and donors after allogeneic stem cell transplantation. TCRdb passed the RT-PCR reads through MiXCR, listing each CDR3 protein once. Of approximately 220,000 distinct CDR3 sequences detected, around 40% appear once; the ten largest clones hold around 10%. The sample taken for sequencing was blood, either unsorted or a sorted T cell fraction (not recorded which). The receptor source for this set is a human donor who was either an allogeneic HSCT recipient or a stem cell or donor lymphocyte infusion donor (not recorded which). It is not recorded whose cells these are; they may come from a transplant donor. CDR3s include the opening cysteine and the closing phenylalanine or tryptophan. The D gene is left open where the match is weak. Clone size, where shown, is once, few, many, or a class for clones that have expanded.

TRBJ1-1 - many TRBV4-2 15 CASSQGPVVNTEAFF TGTGCCAGCAGCCAAGGTCCCGTGGTGAACACTGAAGCTTTCTTT
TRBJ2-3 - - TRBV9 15 CASSVAGDLTDTQYF TGTGCCAGCAGCGTAGCGGGGGACCTCACAGATACGCAGTATTTT
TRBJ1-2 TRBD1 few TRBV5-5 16 CASSYRDRTSRHGYTF TGTGCCAGCAGCTACCGGGACAGGACGTCTCGTCATGGCTACACCTTC
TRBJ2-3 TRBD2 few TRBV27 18 CASSLSMWRGGYTDTQYF TGTGCCAGCAGTTTAAGCATGTGGCGGGGGGGCTACACAGATACGCAGTATTTT
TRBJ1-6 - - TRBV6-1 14 CANRRGPDNSPLHF TGTGCCAACCGGCGGGGACCCGATAATTCACCCCTCCACTTT
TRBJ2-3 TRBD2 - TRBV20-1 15 CSAGSSGGPTDTQYF TGCAGTGCTGGGAGTAGCGGGGGGCCCACAGATACGCAGTATTTT
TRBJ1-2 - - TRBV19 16 CASSPLLAGHIYGYTF TGTGCCAGTAGCCCCTTGTTGGCAGGGCATATCTATGGCTACACCTTC
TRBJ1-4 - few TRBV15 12 CATMLVNEKLFF TGTGCCACCATGTTAGTAAATGAAAAACTGTTTTTT
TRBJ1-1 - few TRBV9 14 CASSSREVHTEAFF TGTGCCAGCAGCTCCCGGGAAGTACACACTGAAGCTTTCTTT
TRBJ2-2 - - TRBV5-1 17 CASSRYLDQPNTGELFF TGCGCCAGCAGCAGGTACCTCGACCAGCCAAACACCGGGGAGCTGTTTTTT
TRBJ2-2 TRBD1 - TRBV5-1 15 CASSLGDRDTGELFF TGCGCCAGCAGCTTAGGAGACAGGGACACCGGGGAGCTGTTTTTT
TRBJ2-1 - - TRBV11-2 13 CASRSEGYNEQFF TGTGCCAGCAGAAGCGAAGGATACAATGAGCAGTTCTTC
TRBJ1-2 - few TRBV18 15 CASSPKKEADSGYTF TGTGCCAGCTCACCTAAAAAGGAGGCAGACAGTGGCTACACCTTC
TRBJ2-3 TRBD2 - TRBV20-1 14 CSATPSGGTDTQYF TGCAGTGCTACCCCTAGCGGGGGCACAGATACGCAGTATTTT
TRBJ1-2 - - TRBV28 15 CASSRFRFSLRGYTF TGTGCCAGCAGTCGCTTTCGTTTCTCTCTCCGGGGCTACACCTTC
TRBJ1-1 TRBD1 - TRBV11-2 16 CASSLGQGARGTEAFF TGTGCCAGCAGCCTAGGACAGGGGGCCCGTGGCACTGAAGCTTTCTTT
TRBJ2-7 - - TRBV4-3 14 CASSLATGTYEQYF TGCGCCAGCAGCCTAGCTACAGGAACGTACGAGCAGTACTTC
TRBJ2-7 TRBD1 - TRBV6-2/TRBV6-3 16 CASSYRPGQHLYEQYF TGTGCCAGCAGTTATCGGCCGGGACAGCACCTCTACGAGCAGTACTTC
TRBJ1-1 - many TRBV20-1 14 CSASFWQAGTEAFF TGCAGTGCTAGTTTCTGGCAGGCGGGTACTGAAGCTTTCTTT
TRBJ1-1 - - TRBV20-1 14 CSARIARENTEAFF TGCAGTGCTAGAATAGCCAGGGAGAACACTGAAGCTTTCTTT
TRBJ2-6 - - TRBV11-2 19 CASSSPLLQGFSGANVLTF TGTGCCAGCAGCTCTCCCCTCCTACAGGGATTCTCTGGGGCCAACGTCCTGACTTTC
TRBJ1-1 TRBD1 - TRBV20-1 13 CSTPGQGGSEAFF TGCAGTACGCCGGGACAGGGGGGTTCAGAAGCTTTCTTT
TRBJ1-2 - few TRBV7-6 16 CASSLVPLGAESGYTF TGTGCCAGCAGCTTAGTTCCTCTGGGGGCTGAGAGCGGCTACACCTTC
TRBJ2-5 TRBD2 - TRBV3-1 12 CASSQDPGLRYF TGTGCCAGCAGCCAAGACCCGGGACTAAGGTACTTC
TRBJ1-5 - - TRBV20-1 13 CSAGGAGNQPQHF TGCAGTGCCGGGGGGGCCGGCAATCAGCCCCAGCATTTT
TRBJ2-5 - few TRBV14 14 CASSHVRFQETQYF TGTGCCAGCAGCCATGTACGTTTCCAAGAGACCCAGTACTTC
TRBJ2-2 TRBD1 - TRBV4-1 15 CASSRLRTGGGELFF TGCGCCAGCAGCCGCTTGCGAACAGGGGGCGGGGAGCTGTTTTTT
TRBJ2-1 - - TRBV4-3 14 CASSLVQDYNEQFF TGCGCCAGCAGCCTAGTACAGGATTACAATGAGCAGTTCTTC